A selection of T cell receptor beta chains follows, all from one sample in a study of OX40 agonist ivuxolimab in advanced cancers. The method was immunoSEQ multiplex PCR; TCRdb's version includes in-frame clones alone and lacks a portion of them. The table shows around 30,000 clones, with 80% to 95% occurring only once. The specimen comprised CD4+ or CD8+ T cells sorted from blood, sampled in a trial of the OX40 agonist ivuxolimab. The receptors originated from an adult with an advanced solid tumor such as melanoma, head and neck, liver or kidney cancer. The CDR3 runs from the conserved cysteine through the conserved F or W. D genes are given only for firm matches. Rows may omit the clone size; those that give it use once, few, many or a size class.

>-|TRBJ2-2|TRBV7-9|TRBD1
CASSPRTGGFGGELFF
TGTGCCAGCAGCCCGCGGACAGGGGGGTTCGGCGGGGAGCTGTTTTTT
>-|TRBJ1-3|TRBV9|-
CASSLQSSGNTIYF
TGTGCCAGCAGCCTACAATCCTCTGGAAACACCATATATTTT
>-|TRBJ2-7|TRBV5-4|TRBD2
CASSPGGGQVKEQYF
TGTGCCAGCAGCCCGGGGGGGGGACAAGTAAAAGAGCAGTACTTC
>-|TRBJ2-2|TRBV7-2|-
CASSSPFDSGETTGELFF
TGTGCCAGCAGCTCCCCATTTGATAGCGGCGAAACCACCGGGGAGCTGTTTTTT
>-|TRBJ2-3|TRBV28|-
CASSGQWDTQYF
TGTGCCAGCAGCGGACAGTGGGATACGCAGTATTTT
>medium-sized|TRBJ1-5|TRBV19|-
CASGPRGYSNQPQHF
TGTGCCAGTGGGCCAAGGGGTTATAGCAATCAGCCCCAGCATTTT
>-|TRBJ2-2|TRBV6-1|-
CASSELGTNTGELFF
TGTGCCAGCAGTGAATTGGGGACAAACACCGGGGAGCTGTTTTTT
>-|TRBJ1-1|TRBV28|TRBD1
CASRSGGVANTEAFF
TGTGCCAGCAGGTCAGGGGGGGTCGCGAACACTGAAGCTTTCTTT
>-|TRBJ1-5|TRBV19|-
CASQLGGDQPQHF
TGTGCCAGTCAATTGGGGGGGGACCAGCCCCAGCATTTT
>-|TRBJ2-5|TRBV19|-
CASTETRGETQYF
TGTGCCAGTACCGAGACTAGGGGAGAGACCCAGTACTTC
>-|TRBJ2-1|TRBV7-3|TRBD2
CASSTGTSRYNEQFF
TGTGCCAGCAGCACCGGGACTAGCAGGTACAATGAGCAGTTCTTC